The 26 T cell receptor beta chains in this list originate from one sample, sequenced in a study of shared clonotypes between healthy human individuals. CD45RO-negative cells were positively selected for CCR7, leaving out terminally differentiated effector memory CD45RA+ cells. Using immunoSEQ multiplex PCR, the repertoire was profiled, and TCRdb retains in-frame clones only, with some absent. Counted here are 550,000 to 750,000 clones, nearly 97% occurring once; the ten biggest clones make up 0.09% to 0.13%. The sequencing sample was made of naive CD8+ T cells sorted from blood. The receptors stem from a young woman in good health.

V is TRBV5-6 and J is TRBJ1-3; D uncertain. The CDR3 is 14 residues long. V shed 0 bases and J shed 3 bases, with 7 bases lying between them. Germline CDR1 SGHDT, CDR2 YYEEEE. This chain's CDR3 is CASSLEWYGNTIYF. CDR3 bases: TGTGCCAGCAGCTTGGAGTGGTATGGAAACACCATATATTTT.

The CDR3 sequence is CASSLLAGNTGELFF. The CDR3 region has the DNA TGTGCCAGCAGCTTACTAGCGGGAAACACCGGGGAGCTGTTTTTT. The chain is built from TRBV5-6 and TRBJ2-2; 10 bases match TRBD2. CDR3 length equals 15 residues. The J segment lost 2 bases and the V segment lost 2 bases, leaving 0 bases of the junction unmatched. The germline V gene has CDR1 SGHDT and CDR2 YYEEEE.

The chain is built from TRBV29-1 and TRBJ1-2; D unclear. V was trimmed by 0 bases and J by 8 bases, leaving 13 bases between them. Germline V gene data show CDR1 as SQVTM and CDR2 as ANQGSEA. The length of the CDR3 is 13 residues. As DNA, the CDR3 is TGCAGCGTTGAAGATAGGCTAGGTCAAGGCTACACCTTC. The encoded protein is CSVEDRLGQGYTF. Supplemented by reference TRBV29-1 and TRBJ1-2, the full variable domain reads SAVISQKPSRDICQRGTSLTIQCQVDSQVTMMFWYRQQPGQSLTLIATANQGSEATYESGFVIDKFPISRPNLTFSTLTVSNMSPEDSSIYLCSVEDRLGQGYTFGSGTRLTVV.

The chain has TRBV7-8 and TRBJ2-3, with 10 bases identical to TRBD2. Trimming at V came to 1 base and at J to 5 bases, leaving 6 bases not matched to a gene. CDR3 length: 16 residues. Germline V gene lookup returns CDR1 SGHVS and CDR2 FQNEAQ. The CDR3: CASSLEAGGPGDTQYF. The CDR3, as DNA: TGTGCCAGCAGCTTAGAAGCGGGGGGGCCAGGAGATACGCAGTATTTT.

The V and J genes are TRBV28 and TRBJ1-5, with D unresolved. The germline V gene encodes CDR1 MDHEN and CDR2 SYDVKM. V was clipped by 2 bases and J by 7 bases, with 6 bases between them. The CDR3 contains 12 residues. The CDR3 loop is CASSLTRQPQHF. The CDR3 region has the DNA TGTGCCAGCAGTTTAACCCGGCAGCCCCAGCATTTT.

This clone has only one observation. The chain links TRBV6-1 to TRBJ2-7; D might be TRBD2 (5 bases). CDR1 and CDR2 from the germline V gene are MNHNS and SASEGT. V gave up 8 bases and J gave up 6 bases, with 14 bases separating them. This CDR3 comprises 12 residues. CDR3 sequence reads: CASRLGAAEQYF. The CDR3 DNA reads as TGTGCCAGCCGCTTGGGAGCTGCCGAGCAGTACTTC.

This clone was seen once. The identical CDR3 is also encoded by other nucleotide sequences in the sample. The CDR3 loop is CASSVEGSTDTQYF. Written as DNA, the CDR3 is TGTGCCAGCAGCGTAGAGGGGAGCACAGATACGCAGTATTTT. The genes are TRBV9 and TRBJ2-3; the D gene is possibly TRBD1 (5 bases). Germline loops: CDR1 SGDLS, CDR2 YYNGEE. The ends were cut back, 0 bases at V and 0 bases at J, with 5 bases in the middle. The CDR3 length is 14 residues.

The chain uses TRBV7-6 and TRBJ2-2; no firm D call. This CDR3 has 13 amino acids. The germline gives CDR1 SGHVS, CDR2 FNYEAQ. Trimming took off 4 bases at V and 5 bases at J, with 8 bases between the two ends. The CDR3: CASSSSTTGELFF. CDR3 in DNA: TGTGCCAGCAGCTCGAGTACAACCGGGGAGCTGTTTTTT.

CDR3 sequence: CASSPRSYEQYF. CDR3 nucleotides: TGTGCCAGCAGTCCACGATCTTACGAGCAGTACTTC. V and J are TRBV28 and TRBJ2-7, with D hard to call. This CDR3 has 12 amino acids. Trimming pared 5 bases from V and 4 bases from J, leaving 9 bases between. Germline-derived CDR1 and CDR2 are MDHEN and SYDVKM.

This chain links TRBV13 with TRBJ2-2; perhaps D is TRBD1 or TRBD2 (6 bases each). Trimming cost V 6 bases and J 4 bases, with 12 bases left between them. The CDR3 spans 14 residues. CDR1 is PRHDT and CDR2 is FYEKMQ in the germline V gene (reference sequence). CDR3 nucleotide sequence: TGTGCCAGCAGACAGGGAGGCGGCACCGGGGAGCTGTTTTTT. It yields the protein CASRQGGGTGELFF.

This clone was observed once. This sequence joins TRBV29-1 and TRBJ2-5, with 9 nucleotides matching TRBD2. V dropped 3 bases and J dropped 5; count of bases not matched to a gene: 7. The CDR3 extends over 14 amino acids. CDR1 is SQVTM and CDR2 is ANQGSEA in the germline V gene. CDR3 sequence reads: CSVDPGTSWETQYF. The CDR3 DNA sequence: TGCAGCGTTGATCCCGGGACTAGCTGGGAGACCCAGTACTTC.

There are a few counts of this clone. The gene calls are TRBV2 and TRBJ2-7; D is undetermined. Germline CDR1 SNHLY, CDR2 FYNNEI. Trimming pared 10 bases from V and 3 bases from J, leaving 13 bases between. The CDR3 is 12 amino acids. The CDR3 DNA is TGTGCCACCGCCGACGGAGACTACGAGCAGTACTTC. As protein: CATADGDYEQYF.

The chain uses TRBV28 and TRBJ2-7; D is perhaps TRBD2 (6 bases). Germline V gene data show CDR1 as MDHEN and CDR2 as SYDVKM. The V and J ends lost 2 bases and 5 bases respectively, with 13 bases between them. This CDR3 has 14 residues. The CDR3, as DNA: TGTGCCAGCAGTTTAGGGGGAGGAAGGGACGAGCAGTACTTC. Encoded protein: CASSLGGGRDEQYF.

The V call is TRBV7-6, the J call TRBJ1-1; D is ambiguous. Trimming removed 3 bases from V and 1 base from J, with 9 bases in between. This CDR3 contains 14 residues. The V gene's germline CDR1 is SGHVS and CDR2 FNYEAQ. This CDR3 is CASSFDGQNTEAFF. The CDR3 bases are TGTGCCAGCAGCTTTGATGGGCAGAACACTGAAGCTTTCTTT.

The V call is TRBV10-2, the J call TRBJ2-1, with TRBD2 identical over 7 bases. In germline, CDR1 is WSHSY, CDR2 SAAADI. The length of the CDR3 is 15 residues. After removal of 8 bases from V and 2 bases from J, the junction contained 9 bases not matched to a gene. The CDR3 sequence is CASGPPRGTYNEQFF. CDR3 DNA: TGCGCCAGCGGACCCCCGCGGGGGACCTACAATGAGCAGTTCTTC.

V is TRBV27 and J is TRBJ2-7; TRBD2 might be the D (5 bases). With 9 bases removed from V and 2 bases from J, the gap between germline ends came to 11 bases. The CDR3 spans 12 residues. Germline CDR1 reads MNHEY; CDR2 reads SMNVEV (reference sequence). This CDR3 reads CASQDSAYEQYF. CDR3 DNA: TGTGCCAGTCAGGACTCAGCCTACGAGCAGTACTTC.

The chain has TRBV4-1 and TRBJ2-7, with D hard to call. CDR3 length: 13 amino acids. The V end was cut by 4 bases, the J end by 4 bases, with 11 bases between. Germline V gene lookup returns CDR1 MGHRA and CDR2 YSYEKL. In DNA, the CDR3 is TGCGCCAGCAGCCCCGACCTTAATTACGAGCAGTACTTC. This gives the protein CASSPDLNYEQYF.

This clone was detected once. The chain uses TRBV28 and TRBJ2-6; the D is unclear. The CDR3 totals 13 residues. The germline CDR1 and CDR2 sequences are MDHEN and SYDVKM. The V end was cut by 5 bases, the J end by 2 bases, with 4 bases between. CDR3 protein: CASSKPGANVLTF. Written as DNA, the CDR3 is TGTGCCAGCAGTAAGCCTGGGGCCAACGTCCTGACTTTC.

The gene calls are TRBV27 and TRBJ2-5, with TRBD1 matching over 8 bases. V dropped 8 bases and J dropped 3; count of bases not matched to a gene: 11. Germline V gives CDR1 MNHEY, CDR2 SMNVEV (reference sequence). CDR3 size: 15 residues. The CDR3 is CASSPGGGLEETQYF. The CDR3 nucleotides are TGTGCCAGCTCCCCAGGGGGCGGGCTCGAAGAGACCCAGTACTTC.

The V gene is TRBV20-1, the J gene TRBJ2-5; perhaps TRBD1 as D (6 bases). The V and J ends lost 2 bases and 11 bases respectively, with 12 bases between them. The CDR3 is made up of 11 amino acids. Germline values: CDR1 DFQATT, CDR2 SNEGSKA (reference sequence). The CDR3 DNA reads TGCAGTGCTAGAAGGGACATAGAGCAGTACTTC. Its translation: CSARRDIEQYF.

This chain links TRBV10-2 with TRBJ2-2; D gene unclear. The CDR3 consists of 14 residues. CDR1 WSHSY and CDR2 SAAADI come from the germline V gene. The V gene lost 8 bases and the J gene lost 1 base, with 11 bases spanning the gap. CDR3: CASGTSLNTGELFF. The CDR3, as DNA: TGCGCCAGCGGTACATCTTTGAACACCGGGGAGCTGTTTTTT.

The chain links TRBV6-5 to TRBJ2-7, with 9 bases matching TRBD1. V shed 5 bases, J shed 5 bases, and the junction held 4 bases outside the gene matches. The CDR3 spans 13 residues. Germline CDR1 is MNHEY and CDR2 is SVGAGI. CDR3 in DNA: TGTGCCAGCAGTACTCGGACAGGGGACGAGCAGTACTTC. Encoded protein: CASSTRTGDEQYF.

As to this clone: Within the sample, other DNA sequences also encode this same CDR3. The gene calls are TRBV13 and TRBJ2-1; D ambiguous. This CDR3 spans 12 amino acids. Germline CDR1 reads PRHDT; CDR2 reads FYEKMQ (reference sequence). Trimming stripped 5 bases from V and 7 bases from J, with 9 bases between. CDR3 sequence: CASSLRLNEQFF. CDR3 DNA: TGTGCCAGCAGCCTTAGGCTAAATGAGCAGTTCTTC.

This clone is a singleton in its sample. The gene calls are TRBV2 and TRBJ2-7; 9 nucleotides align to TRBD1. Germline V gene lookup returns CDR1 SNHLY and CDR2 FYNNEI. The length of the CDR3 is 15 residues. Trimming cost V 6 bases and J 3 bases; bases outside gene matches: 9. CDR3 residues: CASRPRAGQGYEQYF. The CDR3 DNA is TGTGCCAGCAGACCCCGCGCGGGACAGGGCTACGAGCAGTACTTC.

The chain joins TRBV7-3 to TRBJ2-3, with 8 nucleotides matching TRBD2. The germline V gene has CDR1 SGHTA and CDR2 FQGTGA. Trimming took 5 bases from V and 2 from J; bases not matched to a gene: 6. The CDR3 has 15 amino acids. CDR3 region: CASSPGTRDTDTQYF. In nucleotides, the CDR3 is TGTGCCAGCAGCCCCGGGACTAGAGACACAGATACGCAGTATTTT.

The gene calls are TRBV4-2 and TRBJ2-2, with 8 bases identical to TRBD2. Per the germline V gene, CDR1 is LGHNA and CDR2 is YNFKEQ. V dropped 0 bases and J dropped 4; count of bases not matched to a gene: 1. This CDR3 has 15 residues. CDR3: CASSQEAGATGELFF. CDR3 DNA sequence: TGTGCCAGCAGCCAAGAAGCGGGAGCCACCGGGGAGCTGTTTTTT.